These 20 T cell receptor beta chains originate from one sample sequenced in a study of shared clonotypes between healthy human individuals. The repertoire was sequenced with immunoSEQ multiplex PCR; TCRdb's copy has only in-frame clones and lacks some. This table has approximately 2,000,000 clones, roughly 93% appearing once. CD8 cells classed as naive were CD45RO-negative and positively selected for CCR7, excluding terminally differentiated effector memory CD45RA+ cells. Material: naive CD8+ T cells from PBMCs. These receptors all stem from a man in his late teens or twenties in good health. Some clones in this sample may be carry-over from other donors' samples.

The chain links TRBV30 to TRBJ2-5; D ambiguous. Germline CDR1 and CDR2: GTSNPN and SVGIG (reference sequence). V gave up 3 bases and J gave up 5 bases, with 7 bases separating them. The length of the CDR3 is 11 residues. Here the CDR3 DNA reads TGTGCCTGGAGGTGGGCGGAGACCCAGTACTTC. Its translation: CAWRWAETQYF.

The V call is TRBV29-1, the J call TRBJ2-3, with 8 bases that match TRBD1. The CDR3 spans 14 residues. In germline, CDR1 is SQVTM, CDR2 ANQGSEA. The J segment lost 0 bases and the V segment lost 4 bases, leaving 3 bases of the junction unmatched. The chain's CDR3 is CSVVGTGSTDTQYF. The CDR3 bases are TGCAGCGTTGTCGGGACAGGTAGCACAGATACGCAGTATTTT.

This clone was found a few times. This chain connects TRBV4-3 to TRBJ1-1, with D unclear. This CDR3 spans 13 amino acids. Trimming took off 5 bases at V and 11 bases at J, with 18 bases between the two ends. The germline V gene has CDR1 LGHNA and CDR2 YSLEER. DNA for the CDR3: TGCGCCAGCAGCTATTTGGAGGGAGCCTGGGCTTTCTTT. It yields the protein CASSYLEGAWAFF.

The rearrangement links TRBV6-1 to TRBJ2-7; no reliable D call. The germline gives CDR1 MNHNS, CDR2 SASEGT. Trimming removed 8 bases from V and 0 bases from J, with 17 bases in between. The CDR3 contains 15 residues. The DNA for the CDR3 is TGTGCCAGCCTGGGGATCGGACGTACCTCCTACGAGCAGTACTTC. It encodes CASLGIGRTSYEQYF.

V and J are TRBV19 and TRBJ1-5, with 7 bases matching TRBD1. Germline trimming cut 6 bases from V and 4 bases from J; bases unmatched to any gene: 9. Germline loops: CDR1 LNHDA, CDR2 SQIVND (reference sequence). The length of the CDR3 is 15 residues. The DNA for the CDR3 is TGTGCCAGTAGCACTTACAGGGGAGCAAATCAGCCCCAGCATTTT. This translates into CASSTYRGANQPQHF.

The CDR3 bases are TGTGCCAGCAGTTTATCTGAGGCTGGAGGGGGTATGTACCAAGAGACCCAGTACTTC. It codes for CASSLSEAGGGMYQETQYF. This sequence joins TRBV27 and TRBJ2-5; either TRBD1 or TRBD2 may fit D (6 bases each). This CDR3 spans 19 amino acids. Germline loops: CDR1 MNHEY, CDR2 SMNVEV (reference sequence). V was shortened by 0 bases and J by 0 bases, with 20 bases between the two germline ends.

This chain uses TRBV9 with TRBJ2-1; 9 bases align to TRBD2. The CDR3 runs to 15 residues. With V trimmed by 0 bases and J by 8 bases, 6 bases remained unmatched. The germline V gene encodes CDR1 SGDLS and CDR2 YYNGEE. The CDR3 loop is CASSVVAGGLHEQFF. In nucleotides, the CDR3 is TGTGCCAGCAGCGTAGTTGCGGGAGGGCTCCATGAGCAGTTCTTC.

The CDR3 spells CASSFLSDTQYF. The CDR3, as DNA: TGTGCCAGCAGCTTCCTCTCAGATACGCAGTATTTT. The chain couples TRBV7-6 to TRBJ2-3; no clear D gene. Per the germline V gene, CDR1 is SGHVS and CDR2 is FNYEAQ. The V end lost 3 bases, the J end lost 4 bases, and 5 bases lay between the germline ends. The CDR3 has 12 amino acids.

This sequence joins TRBV27 and TRBJ2-1; TRBD2 is a possible D gene (6 bases). Trimming left V 2 bases short and J 8 bases short, with 16 bases between. The CDR3 has 15 amino acids. Germline assignment: CDR1 MNHEY and CDR2 SMNVEV (reference sequence). CDR3 nucleotide sequence: TGTGCCAGCAGTTTAGGGGGAGGCCTCAGCTATGAGCAGTTCTTC. It is translated as CASSLGGGLSYEQFF.

The V call is TRBV27, the J call TRBJ2-2, with 7 bases lining up with TRBD2. The V segment lost 5 bases and the J segment 0 bases; nucleotides outside the gene matches: 15. Germline CDR1 is MNHEY and CDR2 is SMNVEV (reference sequence). The CDR3 is 19 amino acids. The CDR3 spells CASSTRALRGDTNTGELFF. In DNA, the CDR3 is TGTGCCAGCAGTACACGAGCTTTACGGGGGGATACGAACACCGGGGAGCTGTTTTTT.

The chain uses TRBV5-1 and TRBJ2-7; TRBD2 agrees at 12 bases. The germline CDR1 and CDR2 sequences are SGHRS and YFSETQ. V shed 0 bases and J 5 bases; nucleotides not matched to a gene: 9. The CDR3 spans 17 residues. CDR3 loop: CASSLAALAGGVDEQYF. The CDR3 coding sequence is TGCGCCAGCAGCTTGGCGGCGCTAGCGGGAGGGGTCGACGAGCAGTACTTC.

The CDR3 loop reads CASSPPPGGSDTQYF. The CDR3 DNA is TGTGCCAGCAGTCCACCCCCGGGGGGTTCAGATACGCAGTATTTT. This chain uses TRBV27 with TRBJ2-3, with 7 bases identical to TRBD2. The CDR3 totals 15 residues. CDR1 and CDR2 from the germline V gene are MNHEY and SMNVEV (reference sequence). The trim removed 5 bases at V and 4 bases at J, leaving 9 bases unmatched.

The chain is built from TRBV7-9 and TRBJ2-1; D perhaps matches TRBD1 (6 bases). CDR1 and CDR2 from the germline V gene are SEHNR and FQNEAQ (reference sequence). This CDR3 contains 13 residues. Trimming shortened V by 5 bases and J by 5 bases, and 10 bases separated the two germline ends. CDR3 region: CASSARQDNEQFF. In DNA, the CDR3 is TGTGCCAGCAGCGCCCGACAGGACAATGAGCAGTTCTTC.

The chain is built from TRBV27 and TRBJ2-7; D not resolved. Germline values: CDR1 MNHEY, CDR2 SMNVEV (reference sequence). The V end lost 3 bases, the J end lost 4 bases, and 13 bases lay between the germline ends. This CDR3 spans 14 amino acids. The CDR3 coding sequence is TGTGCCAGCAGTTTGGGTAGTAATGGTTACGAGCAGTACTTC. Translated, it gives CASSLGSNGYEQYF.

The chain employs TRBV27 and TRBJ2-1; 8 nucleotides agree with TRBD2. Germline lookup yields CDR1 MNHEY and CDR2 SMNVEV (reference sequence). Trimming cost V 1 base and J 8 bases; bases outside gene matches: 16. This CDR3 is built from 18 residues. CDR3 loop: CASSLLAPGGSKFDEQFF. In DNA, the CDR3 is TGTGCCAGCAGTTTATTGGCCCCGGGGGGGAGTAAGTTCGATGAGCAGTTCTTC.

This clone has only one observation. The chain employs TRBV30 and TRBJ2-1; TRBD2 agrees at 10 bases. Trimming cost V 5 bases and J 8 bases; bases outside gene matches: 18. The V gene's germline CDR1 is GTSNPN and CDR2 SVGIG (reference sequence). This CDR3 has 17 residues. The CDR3 sequence: CAWSNPALAGDVDEQFF. CDR3 nucleotide sequence: TGTGCCTGGTCCAACCCGGCGCTAGCGGGAGATGTCGATGAGCAGTTCTTC.

The J gene is TRBJ2-7, the V gene TRBV5-1, with D tentatively TRBD1 (5 bases). The CDR3 has 11 residues. V was cut by 6 bases and J by 5 bases, with 9 bases left in between. Per germline, CDR1 SGHRS and CDR2 YFSETQ. The CDR3 here is CASNMGHEQYF. The CDR3 DNA reads TGCGCCAGCAACATGGGGCACGAGCAGTACTTC.

This chain links TRBV15 with TRBJ2-4; D is uncertain. The germline CDR1 and CDR2 sequences are LNHNV and YYDKDF (reference sequence). The CDR3 contains 15 residues. Trimming shortened V by 0 bases and J by 2 bases, and 8 bases separated the two germline ends. CDR3 protein: CATSREGNTKNIQYF. DNA for the CDR3: TGTGCCACCAGCAGAGAGGGGAACACCAAAAACATTCAGTACTTC.

The chain employs TRBV28 and TRBJ2-1; D is uncertain. Deletions cut 3 bases from V and 5 bases from J, with 5 bases between. CDR3 length: 12 amino acids. The germline CDR1 and CDR2 sequences are MDHEN and SYDVKM. The CDR3 region has the DNA TGTGCCAGCAGTTTCCGGGACAATGAGCAGTTCTTC. Its protein is CASSFRDNEQFF.

Only one count was recorded for this clone. The DNA of the CDR3 is TGTGCCAGCAGTCCTCCGGCTAGCGGGCTGAATGAGCAGTTCTTC. It is translated as CASSPPASGLNEQFF. The rearrangement uses TRBV13 and TRBJ2-1; TRBD2 matches 8 bases. J was trimmed by 7 bases and V by 6 bases; bases with no gene match: 11. This CDR3 is 15 amino acids long. The germline CDR1 and CDR2 sequences are PRHDT and FYEKMQ (reference sequence).